This TCR beta chain was identified during a study of T cell changes during pregnancy in multiple sclerosis. Assay used: immunoSEQ multiplex PCR; TCRdb lists only in-frame clones, some missing. The sample has 45,000 to 70,000 clones; about 92% are singletons. CDR1 and CDR2 from the germline V gene are SGHDT and YYEEEE. The CDR3 has 12 residues. The V end lost 0 bases, the J end lost 5 bases, and 5 bases lay between the germline ends. The source of this sequence is a female donor with multiple sclerosis, enrolled in a pregnancy study. Material: CD4+ T cells from peripheral blood mononuclear cells, obtained after pregnancy. V is TRBV5-6 and J is TRBJ1-2; D gene ambiguous. CDR3 residues: CASSLEYYGYTF. The CDR3, as DNA: TGTGCCAGCAGCTTGGAATATTATGGCTACACCTTC.